This note documents a single T cell receptor beta chain sequence. Its specific antigen is unknown. No base-level quality is on record; no much larger clone is a single base apart. Via the germline V gene (reference sequence), CDR1 is LGHDT and CDR2 YNNKEL. V loses 6 bases, J loses 2 bases, and the germline ends lie 13 bases apart. Its CDR3 holds 14 amino acids, cysteine through phenylalanine. CDR3 DNA is the only sequence kept; it has 42 bases, read in frame from the first base. Enrolling through a virtual design, the prospective study's participants ranged in age from roughly 18 to 90 years and lived across around 25 United States geographic areas. In the prospective study, cohorts were assigned on the basis of participant-reported clinical history obtained from a screening survey and a study questionnaire. Recovered participants in ImmuneRACE Cohort 3 were defined as having two consecutive negative NP/OP PCR tests, clearance from a healthcare professional, or resolution of symptoms. Each participant in the prospective study had whole blood, serum and a nasopharyngeal or oropharyngeal swab collected by mobile phlebotomists. Prospective study participants could optionally give additional blood draws and questionnaires over a roughly 2-month period. Before DNA extraction, blood samples from the prospective study were shipped at room temperature or frozen.

The data were taken from a study of blood T cell repertoires in COVID-19 (dated by TCRdb to about 2020). Broadly, across the study: Samples covering the acute and convalescent phases of COVID-19 were provided by collaborators in the United States, Italy and Spain. The samples were drawn from two sources: the first 160 participants of the ongoing ImmuneRACE study, and 1,000 to 1,500 subjects contributed by 6 global collaborators. A de-identified subject ID, COVID-19 status, age in years and sex were almost always included in the sample metadata. Subjects who had been exposed to COVID-19, were actively infected with it, or had recovered from it provided the deeply sampled blood TCRbeta repertoires that made up the dataset. The material from the prospective study consisted of cDNA or gDNA derived from T cells, B-cell-depleted T cells, or PBMCs. The repertoires were released in a freely available public database intended as a resource for research on the immune response to SARS-CoV-2. Where available, HLA class I and class II types were obtained from metadata supplied by the sample provider rather than from assay-based typing. Points the paper makes about the study in general: How much clinical and demographic metadata was included differed by source and by participant, and the metadata was provided uncurated.

The immunoSEQ Assay, a bias-controlled multiplex PCR, was used to amplify TCRbeta CDR3 regions from genomic DNA. Regarding the original processing steps: Nucleated cell counts per sample were estimated from amplification of reference gene primers within the assay. To quantify the absolute abundance of each unique TCRbeta CDR3 rearrangement, sequence reads were collapsed and filtered. For each sample, productive Simpson clonality was calculated by taking the square root of Simpson's diversity index across productive rearrangements. What TCRdb holds here is the immuneACCESS table cut down to in-frame rearrangements. Part of the clones is not present; checked against another copy, under half of the missing clones reflect an unresolved V gene, and the others are unexplained. V and J calls and clone size come straight from that table; D and trimming were deduced from the DNA. The sample table lists around 230,000 clones, roughly 79% of them with a count of one. The ten biggest clones cover 14% to 15% of the sample.

The chain is made from TRBV3-1 (or the pseudogene TRBV3-2) and TRBJ2-5; possibly the D gene is TRBD2, per 6 matching bases. This sequence originates from a man in his forties who had recovered from COVID-19. The sequenced sample was PBMCs or T cells enriched from blood (not recorded which). In nucleotides, the sequence is TGTGCCAGCAGGCCATGGGGGGTACAAGAGACCCAGTACTTC. Translated, it gives CASRPWGVQETQYF.